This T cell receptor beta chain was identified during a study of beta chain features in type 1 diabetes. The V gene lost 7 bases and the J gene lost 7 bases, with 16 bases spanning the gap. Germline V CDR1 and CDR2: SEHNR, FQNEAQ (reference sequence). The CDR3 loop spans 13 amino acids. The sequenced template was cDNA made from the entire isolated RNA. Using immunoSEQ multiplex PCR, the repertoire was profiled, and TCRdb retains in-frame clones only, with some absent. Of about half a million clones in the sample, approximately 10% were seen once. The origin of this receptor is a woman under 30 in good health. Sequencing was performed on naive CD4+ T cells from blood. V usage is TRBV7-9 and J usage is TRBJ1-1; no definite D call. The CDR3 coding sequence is TGTGCCAGCACAAACAAAGGTTCAGTTGAAGCTTTCTTT. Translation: CASTNKGSVEAFF.